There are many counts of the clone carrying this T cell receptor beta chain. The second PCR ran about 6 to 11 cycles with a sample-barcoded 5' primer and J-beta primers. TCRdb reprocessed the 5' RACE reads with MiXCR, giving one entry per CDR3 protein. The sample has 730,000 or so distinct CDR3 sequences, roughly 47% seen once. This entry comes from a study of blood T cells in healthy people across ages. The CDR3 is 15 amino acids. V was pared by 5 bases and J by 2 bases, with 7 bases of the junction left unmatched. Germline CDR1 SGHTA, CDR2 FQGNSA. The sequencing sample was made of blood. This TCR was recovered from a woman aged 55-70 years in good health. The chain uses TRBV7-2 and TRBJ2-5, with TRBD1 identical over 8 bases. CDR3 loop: CASSPRTGLQETQYF. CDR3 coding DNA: TGTGCCAGCAGCCCACGGACAGGGTTGCAAGAGACCCAGTACTTC.